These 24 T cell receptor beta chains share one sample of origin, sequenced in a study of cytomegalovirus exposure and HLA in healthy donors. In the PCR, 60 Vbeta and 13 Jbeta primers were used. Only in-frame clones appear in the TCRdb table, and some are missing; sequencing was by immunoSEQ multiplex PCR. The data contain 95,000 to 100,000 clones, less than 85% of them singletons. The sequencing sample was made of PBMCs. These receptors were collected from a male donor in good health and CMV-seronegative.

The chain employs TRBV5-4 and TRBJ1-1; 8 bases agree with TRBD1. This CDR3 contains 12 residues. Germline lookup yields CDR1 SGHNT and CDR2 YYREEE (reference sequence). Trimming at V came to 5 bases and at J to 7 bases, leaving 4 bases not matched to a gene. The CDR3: CASRNGQGEAFF. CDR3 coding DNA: TGTGCCAGCAGAAATGGACAGGGTGAAGCTTTCTTT. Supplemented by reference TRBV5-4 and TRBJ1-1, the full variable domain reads ETGVTQSPTHLIKTRGQQVTLRCSSQSGHNTVSWYQQALGQGPQFIFQYYREEENGRGNFPPRFSGLQFPNYSSELNVNALELDDSALYLCASRNGQGEAFFGQGTRLTVV.

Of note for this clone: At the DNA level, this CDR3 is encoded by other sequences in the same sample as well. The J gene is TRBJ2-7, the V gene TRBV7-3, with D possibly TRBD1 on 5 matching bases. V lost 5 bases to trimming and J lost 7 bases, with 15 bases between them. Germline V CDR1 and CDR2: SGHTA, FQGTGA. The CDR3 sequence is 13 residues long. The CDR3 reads CASSRQPGGEQYF. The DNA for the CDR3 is TGTGCCAGCAGCAGACAGCCAGGCGGAGAGCAGTACTTC.

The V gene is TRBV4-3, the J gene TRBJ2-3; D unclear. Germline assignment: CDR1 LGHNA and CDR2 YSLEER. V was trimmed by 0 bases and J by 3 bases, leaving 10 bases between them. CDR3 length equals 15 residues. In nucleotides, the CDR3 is TGCGCCAGCAGCCAAGATCACCCCCGGACAGATACGCAGTATTTT. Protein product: CASSQDHPRTDTQYF.

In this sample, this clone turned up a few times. The CDR3 spells CASSWPTGVNTEAFF. The CDR3 nucleotides read TGCGCCAGCAGCTGGCCGACAGGGGTGAACACTGAAGCTTTCTTT. The chain uses TRBV5-1 and TRBJ1-1; 8 bases match TRBD1. The CDR3 runs to 15 residues. CDR1 and CDR2 from the germline V gene are SGHRS and YFSETQ. With V trimmed by 3 bases and J by 0 bases, 4 bases remained unmatched.

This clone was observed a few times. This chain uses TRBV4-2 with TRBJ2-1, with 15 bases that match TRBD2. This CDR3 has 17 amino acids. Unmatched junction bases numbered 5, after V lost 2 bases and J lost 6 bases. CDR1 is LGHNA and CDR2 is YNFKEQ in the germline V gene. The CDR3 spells CASSQSGLAGGVNEQFF. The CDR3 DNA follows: TGTGCCAGCAGCCAAAGCGGACTAGCGGGAGGGGTCAATGAGCAGTTCTTC.

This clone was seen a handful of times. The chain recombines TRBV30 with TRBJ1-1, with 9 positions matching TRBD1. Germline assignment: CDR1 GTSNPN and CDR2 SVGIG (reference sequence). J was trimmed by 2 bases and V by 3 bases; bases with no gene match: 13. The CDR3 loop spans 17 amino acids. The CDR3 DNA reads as TGTGCCTGGAGATTGGGGACAGGGATTACTCACAACACTGAAGCTTTCTTT. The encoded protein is CAWRLGTGITHNTEAFF.

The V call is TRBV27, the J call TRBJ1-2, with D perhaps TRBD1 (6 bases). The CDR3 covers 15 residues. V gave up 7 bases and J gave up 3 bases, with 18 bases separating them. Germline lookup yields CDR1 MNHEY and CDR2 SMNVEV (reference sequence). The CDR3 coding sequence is TGTGCCAGCATGAGGTCCAACGGACAGTACTATGGCTACACCTTC. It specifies CASMRSNGQYYGYTF.

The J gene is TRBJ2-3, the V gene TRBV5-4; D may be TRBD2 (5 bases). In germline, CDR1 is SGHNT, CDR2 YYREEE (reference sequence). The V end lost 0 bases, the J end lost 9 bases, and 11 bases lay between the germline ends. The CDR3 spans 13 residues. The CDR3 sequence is CASSLVQSGTQYF. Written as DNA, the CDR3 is TGTGCCAGCAGCTTGGTTCAGTCGGGGACGCAGTATTTT.

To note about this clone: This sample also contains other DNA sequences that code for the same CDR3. CDR3 DNA sequence: TGTGCCAGCAGTTTTCACAGGGGCACTGAAGCTTTCTTT. Protein product: CASSFHRGTEAFF. The chain couples TRBV28 to TRBJ1-1; TRBD1 aligns across 7 bases. The CDR3 length is 13 residues. The ends lost 3 bases at V and 4 bases at J; junction bases unmatched: 2. Germline CDR1 MDHEN, CDR2 SYDVKM.

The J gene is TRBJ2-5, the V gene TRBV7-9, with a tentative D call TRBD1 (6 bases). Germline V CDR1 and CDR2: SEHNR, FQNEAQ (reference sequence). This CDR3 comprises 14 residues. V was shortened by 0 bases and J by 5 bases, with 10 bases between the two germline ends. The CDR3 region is CASSLALGAETQYF. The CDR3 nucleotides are TGTGCCAGCAGCTTAGCGCTGGGGGCGGAGACCCAGTACTTC.

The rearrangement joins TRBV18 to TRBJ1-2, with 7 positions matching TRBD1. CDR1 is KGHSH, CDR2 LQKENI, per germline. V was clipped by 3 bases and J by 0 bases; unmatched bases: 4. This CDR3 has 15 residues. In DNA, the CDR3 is TGTGCCAGCTCACCTCGGGACAGCTCTAACTATGGCTACACCTTC. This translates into CASSPRDSSNYGYTF. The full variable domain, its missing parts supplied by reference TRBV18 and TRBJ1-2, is NAGVMQNPRHLVRRRGQEARLRCSPMKGHSHVYWYRQLPEEGLKFMVYLQKENIIDESGMPKERFSAEFPKEGPSILRIQQVVRGDSAAYFCASSPRDSSNYGYTFGSGTRLTVV.

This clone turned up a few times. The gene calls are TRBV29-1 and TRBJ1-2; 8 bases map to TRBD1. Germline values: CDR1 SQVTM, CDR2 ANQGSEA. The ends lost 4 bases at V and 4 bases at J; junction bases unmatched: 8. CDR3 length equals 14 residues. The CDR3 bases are TGCAGCGTTGCGCTGGGGGACAGGCTCTATGGCTACACCTTC. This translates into CSVALGDRLYGYTF.

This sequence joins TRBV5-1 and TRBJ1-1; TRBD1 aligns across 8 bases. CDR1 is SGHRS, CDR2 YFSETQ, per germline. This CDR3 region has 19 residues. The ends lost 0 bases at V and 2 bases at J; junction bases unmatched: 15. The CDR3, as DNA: TGCGCCAGCAGCTTGGGGCAGACAGGGGATTTATTAACCAACACTGAAGCTTTCTTT. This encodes CASSLGQTGDLLTNTEAFF.

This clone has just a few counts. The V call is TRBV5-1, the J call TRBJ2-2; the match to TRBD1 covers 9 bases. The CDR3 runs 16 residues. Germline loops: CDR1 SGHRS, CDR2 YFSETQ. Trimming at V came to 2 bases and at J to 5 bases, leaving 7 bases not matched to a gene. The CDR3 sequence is CASSFARDRVTGELFF. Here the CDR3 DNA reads TGCGCCAGCAGCTTTGCCCGGGACAGGGTAACCGGGGAGCTGTTTTTT.

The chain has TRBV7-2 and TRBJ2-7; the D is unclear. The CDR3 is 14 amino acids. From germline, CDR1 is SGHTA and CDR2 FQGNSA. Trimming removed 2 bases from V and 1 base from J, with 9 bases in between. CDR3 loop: CASSLSDLSYEQYF. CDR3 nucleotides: TGTGCCAGCAGCTTAAGCGACCTATCCTACGAGCAGTACTTC.

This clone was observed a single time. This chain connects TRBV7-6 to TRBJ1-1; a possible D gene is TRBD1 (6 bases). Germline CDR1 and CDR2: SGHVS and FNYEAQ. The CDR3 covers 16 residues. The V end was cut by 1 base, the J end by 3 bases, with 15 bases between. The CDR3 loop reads CASSLGVGARDTEAFF. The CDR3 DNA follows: TGTGCCAGCAGCTTAGGGGTGGGGGCAAGGGACACTGAAGCTTTCTTT.

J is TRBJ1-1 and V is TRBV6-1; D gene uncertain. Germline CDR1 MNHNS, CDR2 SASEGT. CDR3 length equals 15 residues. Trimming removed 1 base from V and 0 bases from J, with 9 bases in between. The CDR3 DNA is TGTGCCAGCAGTGAAGAGGTGGGCGTGAACACTGAAGCTTTCTTT. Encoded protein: CASSEEVGVNTEAFF.

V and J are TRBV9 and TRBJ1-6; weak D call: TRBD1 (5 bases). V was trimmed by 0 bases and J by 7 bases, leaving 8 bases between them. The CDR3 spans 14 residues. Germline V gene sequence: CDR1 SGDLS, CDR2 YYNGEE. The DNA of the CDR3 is TGTGCCAGCAGCGTAGTGACAGAAAATTCACCCCTCCACTTT. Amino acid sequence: CASSVVTENSPLHF.

CDR3 loop: CASRNGFNTGELFF. The DNA for the CDR3 is TGTGCCAGCAGGAACGGGTTTAACACCGGGGAGCTGTTTTTT. The chain has TRBV7-3 and TRBJ2-2; D gene unclear. Germline V gene lookup returns CDR1 SGHTA and CDR2 FQGTGA. V shed 6 bases and J shed 2 bases, with 10 bases lying between them. CDR3 length: 14 residues. Complete variable domain (other parts from reference TRBV7-3 and TRBJ2-2): GAGVSQTPSNKVTEKGKYVELRCDPISGHTALYWYRQSLGQGPEFLIYFQGTGAADDSGLPNDRFFAVRPEGSVSTLKIQRTERGDSAVYLCASRNGFNTGELFFGEGSRLTVL.

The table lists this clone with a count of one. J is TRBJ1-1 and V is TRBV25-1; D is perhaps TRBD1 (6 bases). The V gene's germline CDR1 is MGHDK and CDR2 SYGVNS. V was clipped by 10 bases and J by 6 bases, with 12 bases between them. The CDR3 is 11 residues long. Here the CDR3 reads CATGHSSEAFF. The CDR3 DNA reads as TGTGCCACGGGACACAGTTCTGAAGCTTTCTTT.

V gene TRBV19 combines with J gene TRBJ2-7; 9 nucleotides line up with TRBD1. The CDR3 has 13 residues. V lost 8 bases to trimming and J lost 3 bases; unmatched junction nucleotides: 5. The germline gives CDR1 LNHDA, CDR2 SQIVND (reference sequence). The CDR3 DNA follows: TGTGCCAGTGGGACAGGGAAACTCTACGAGCAGTACTTC. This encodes CASGTGKLYEQYF.

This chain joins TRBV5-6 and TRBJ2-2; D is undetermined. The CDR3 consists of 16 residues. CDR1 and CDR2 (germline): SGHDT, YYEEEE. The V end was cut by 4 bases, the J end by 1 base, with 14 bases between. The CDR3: CASSRLHLVNTGELFF. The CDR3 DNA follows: TGTGCCAGCAGCCGACTCCATTTGGTGAACACCGGGGAGCTGTTTTTT.

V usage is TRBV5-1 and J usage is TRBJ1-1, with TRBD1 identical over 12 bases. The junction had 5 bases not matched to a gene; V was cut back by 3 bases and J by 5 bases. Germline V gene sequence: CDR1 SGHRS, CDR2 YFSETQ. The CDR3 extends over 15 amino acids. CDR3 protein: CASSWGTGGATEAFF. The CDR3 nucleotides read TGCGCCAGCAGCTGGGGGACAGGGGGCGCGACTGAAGCTTTCTTT. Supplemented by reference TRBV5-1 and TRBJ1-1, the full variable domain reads KAGVTQTPRYLIKTRGQQVTLSCSPISGHRSVSWYQQTPGQGLQFLFEYFSETQRNKGNFPGRFSGRQFSNSRSEMNVSTLELGDSALYLCASSWGTGGATEAFFGQGTRLTVV.

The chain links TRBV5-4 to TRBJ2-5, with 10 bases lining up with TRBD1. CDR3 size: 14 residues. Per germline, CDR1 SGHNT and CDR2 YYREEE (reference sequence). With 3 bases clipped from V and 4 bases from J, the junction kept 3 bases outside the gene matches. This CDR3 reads CASSSTGGRETQYF. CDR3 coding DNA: TGTGCCAGCAGCTCGACAGGGGGCAGAGAGACCCAGTACTTC.